Following are 20 T cell receptor beta chains from one sample sequenced in a study of blood T cell repertoires in COVID-19. Sequenced by immunoSEQ multiplex PCR; TCRdb stores in-frame clones only, minus some. The sample shows 200,000 to 300,000 clones, approximately 86% of them seen only once. The sequencing sample was made of peripheral blood. These receptors were collected from a woman aged 55-70 years with COVID-19, enrolled during active disease.

This sequence joins TRBV6-5 and TRBJ2-7; 10 bases fit TRBD1. CDR1 is MNHEY, CDR2 SVGAGI, per germline. V shed 4 bases and J 1 base; nucleotides not matched to a gene: 4. There are 15 residues in the CDR3. The CDR3 region has the DNA TGTGCCAGCAGTTCACCGGGACAGGGGTCCTACGAGCAGTACTTC. It yields the protein CASSSPGQGSYEQYF.

This clone appeared once. The chain is built from TRBV28 and TRBJ1-2, with 11 positions matching TRBD1. With 3 bases clipped from V and 8 bases from J, the junction kept 14 bases outside the gene matches. Germline V lookup: CDR1 MDHEN, CDR2 SYDVKM. This CDR3 region has 17 residues. The CDR3 region has the DNA TGTGCCAGCAGTTTGCCGTCGGGACAGGGGGAACTTTACGGCTACACCTTC. Translated: CASSLPSGQGELYGYTF.

This clone has only a few counts. The chain is built from TRBV9 and TRBJ1-6; the D is unclear. The CDR3 is 14 residues long. Trimming removed 6 bases at V and 6 bases at J, with 13 bases between. Per germline, CDR1 SGDLS and CDR2 YYNGEE. The DNA for the CDR3 is TGTGCCAGCAACTCGGCGCCGGGTAATTCACCCCTCCACTTT. Amino acid sequence: CASNSAPGNSPLHF. The complete variable domain, with remaining parts taken from reference TRBV9 and TRBJ1-6, reads DSGVTQTPKHLITATGQRVTLRCSPRSGDLSVYWYQQSLDQGLQFLIQYYNGEERAKGNILERFSAQQFPDLHSELNLSSLELGDSALYFCASNSAPGNSPLHFGNGTRLTVT.

V is TRBV9 and J is TRBJ2-1; 13 nucleotides line up with TRBD2. V lost 2 bases and J lost 3; bases outside the gene matches: 2. This CDR3 is 16 amino acids long. Germline V CDR1 and CDR2: SGDLS, YYNGEE. CDR3 nucleotides: TGTGCCAGCAGCGTCGGGACTAGCGGGATCTACAATGAGCAGTTCTTC. This translates into CASSVGTSGIYNEQFF.

The V call is TRBV4-3, the J call TRBJ2-3, with 10 bases that match TRBD2. The V and J ends lost 1 base and 2 bases, in that order; junction bases with no gene match: 6. Per germline, CDR1 LGHNA and CDR2 YSLEER. The length of the CDR3 is 17 residues. CDR3 amino acids: CASSQGWTSGYTDTQYF. In DNA form, the CDR3 reads TGCGCCAGCAGCCAAGGGTGGACTAGCGGATACACAGATACGCAGTATTTT.

The genes are TRBV19 and TRBJ1-4, with 8 nucleotides matching TRBD1. Per the germline V gene, CDR1 is LNHDA and CDR2 is SQIVND (reference sequence). The V gene end was trimmed by 5 bases and the J gene end by 8 bases; junction bases not matched to a gene: 10. This CDR3 is built from 15 residues. The CDR3 region is CASSSIRTGGEKLFF. Here the CDR3 DNA reads TGTGCCAGTAGTTCCATTCGTACAGGGGGAGAAAAACTGTTTTTT.

The chain combines TRBV4-1 with TRBJ2-3; possibly TRBD2 for D (5 bases). The length of the CDR3 is 15 residues. Germline values: CDR1 MGHRA, CDR2 YSYEKL. V was cut by 1 base and J by 4 bases, with 12 bases left in between. The CDR3 region has the DNA TGCGCCAGCAGCCAAGGCGGCGGGTTCGCAGATACGCAGTATTTT. Its protein is CASSQGGGFADTQYF.

J is TRBJ1-2 and V is TRBV5-1; weak D call: TRBD1 (5 bases). Germline V CDR1 and CDR2: SGHRS, YFSETQ. The CDR3 totals 13 residues. The germline V and J ends were trimmed by 4 bases and 3 bases, with 10 bases remaining between them. CDR3: CASSAGTDYGYTF. CDR3 coding DNA: TGCGCCAGCAGCGCCGGGACTGACTATGGCTACACCTTC. Looking up the rest from reference TRBV5-1 and TRBJ1-2 gives the full variable domain: KAGVTQTPRYLIKTRGQQVTLSCSPISGHRSVSWYQQTPGQGLQFLFEYFSETQRNKGNFPGRFSGRQFSNSRSEMNVSTLELGDSALYLCASSAGTDYGYTFGSGTRLTVV.

This chain joins TRBV4-2 and TRBJ2-7, with TRBD2 identical over 8 bases. The CDR3 loop spans 14 amino acids. Germline V gene sequence: CDR1 LGHNA, CDR2 YNFKEQ. V lost 5 bases to trimming and J lost 7 bases; unmatched junction nucleotides: 10. CDR3 amino acids: CASSASAGVHEQYF. The DNA of the CDR3 is TGTGCCAGCAGCGCCTCAGCGGGAGTGCATGAGCAGTACTTC.

V and J are TRBV19 and TRBJ2-4; possible D gene TRBD2, 7 bases. Trimming shortened V by 9 bases and J by 8 bases, and 20 bases separated the two germline ends. The CDR3 length is 14 residues. Looked up from germline, CDR1 is LNHDA and CDR2 is SQIVND (reference sequence). CDR3 bases: TGTGCCAGCCGATGGGGGGGGGCCGGGGACATTCAGTACTTC. It translates to CASRWGGAGDIQYF. The entire variable domain, with the rest obtained from reference TRBV19 and TRBJ2-4, is as follows: DGGITQSPKYLFRKEGQNVTLSCEQNLNHDAMYWYRQDPGQGLRLIYYSQIVNDFQKGDIAEGYSVSREKKESFPLTVTSAQKNPTAFYLCASRWGGAGDIQYFGAGTRLSVL.

The chain combines TRBV7-6 with TRBJ1-2; no firm D call. Per the germline V gene, CDR1 is SGHVS and CDR2 is FNYEAQ. This CDR3 region has 16 residues. Trimming took off 5 bases at V and 2 bases at J, with 18 bases between the two ends. The CDR3 spells CASSPVGGGFNYGYTF. The CDR3 DNA reads TGTGCCAGCAGCCCGGTCGGTGGAGGGTTCAACTATGGCTACACCTTC. Supplemented by reference TRBV7-6 and TRBJ1-2, the full variable domain reads GAGVSQSPRYKVTKRGQDVALRCDPISGHVSLYWYRQALGQGPEFLTYFNYEAQQDKSGLPNDRFSAERPEGSISTLTIQRTEQRDSAMYRCASSPVGGGFNYGYTFGSGTRLTVV.

The rearrangement joins TRBV5-5 to TRBJ1-2, with 8 positions matching TRBD1. The V and J ends lost 4 bases and 13 bases, in that order; junction bases with no gene match: 6. CDR1 SGHKS and CDR2 YYEKEE come from the germline V gene (reference sequence). This CDR3 is 11 amino acids long. CDR3 in amino acids: CASSVTGTGTF. In DNA, the CDR3 is TGTGCCAGCAGCGTCACCGGGACAGGCACCTTC.

The V and J genes are TRBV19 and TRBJ1-1; tentative D call: TRBD1 (6 bases). Germline values: CDR1 LNHDA, CDR2 SQIVND (reference sequence). Trimming cost V 3 bases and J 8 bases, with 16 bases left between them. The CDR3 loop spans 14 amino acids. The CDR3 region has the DNA TGTGCCAGTAGTATCGGGGGGCGGCCTCCCGAAGCTTTCTTT. Amino acids: CASSIGGRPPEAFF.

V gene TRBV4-3 combines with J gene TRBJ2-4; 7 bases are a match to TRBD1. V shed 1 base and J 3 bases; nucleotides not matched to a gene: 9. The CDR3 is 17 amino acids. Per the germline V gene, CDR1 is LGHNA and CDR2 is YSLEER. The CDR3 loop is CASSQVVQGDGKNIQYF. The CDR3 DNA reads TGCGCCAGCAGCCAAGTAGTGCAGGGGGACGGCAAAAACATTCAGTACTTC.

In DNA, the CDR3 is TGTGCCAGCAGCTTACCGAGCAACACCGGGGAGCTGTTTTTT. It encodes CASSLPSNTGELFF. J is TRBJ2-2 and V is TRBV5-6, with D unresolved. This CDR3 has 14 amino acids. Germline V gene sequence: CDR1 SGHDT, CDR2 YYEEEE. Trimming took 2 bases from V and 2 from J, leaving 7 bases between them.

This sequence joins TRBV28 and TRBJ1-2; 11 nucleotides agree with TRBD1. The CDR3 has 16 amino acids. Losses at the gene ends were 3 bases for V and 5 bases for J; bases not matched to a gene: 8. Germline values: CDR1 MDHEN, CDR2 SYDVKM. CDR3 protein: CASSLPRDRGSYGYTF. CDR3 in DNA: TGTGCCAGCAGTTTGCCCCGGGACAGGGGGTCTTATGGCTACACCTTC.

This clone was seen more than once but under ten times. The J gene is TRBJ2-3, the V gene TRBV6-5, with D perhaps TRBD2 (6 bases). The V end lost 6 bases, the J end lost 2 bases, and 15 bases lay between the germline ends. The CDR3 is 15 amino acids. Germline-derived CDR1 and CDR2 are MNHEY and SVGAGI. This CDR3 reads CASSLGGAFTDTQYF. Written as DNA, the CDR3 is TGTGCCAGCAGCTTGGGGGGAGCGTTCACAGATACGCAGTATTTT.

V and J are TRBV10-3 and TRBJ2-7, with 9 bases lining up with TRBD2. CDR3 size: 13 residues. Germline trimming cut 5 bases from V and 3 bases from J; bases unmatched to any gene: 2. Germline CDR1 is ENHRY and CDR2 is SYGVKD. The CDR3 region is CAISRTSDYEQYF. CDR3 bases: TGTGCCATCAGTCGGACTAGCGACTACGAGCAGTACTTC.

The chain recombines TRBV12-3 or TRBV12-4 with TRBJ2-3; weak D call: TRBD1 (5 bases). This CDR3 is 12 amino acids long. Trimming pared 3 bases from V and 10 bases from J, leaving 11 bases between. The chain's CDR3 is CASSLSPGSQYF. The CDR3 nucleotides are TGTGCCAGCAGTTTGAGCCCAGGGTCGCAGTATTTT.

This chain connects TRBV11-3 to TRBJ1-2; 9 bases are a match to TRBD1. Germline-derived CDR1 and CDR2 are SGHNT and YENEEA. The ends lost 5 bases at V and 8 bases at J; junction bases unmatched: 6. This CDR3 has 13 amino acids. CDR3 nucleotide sequence: TGTGCCAGCAGCAACAGGGGGCGAGAAGGCTACACCTTC. It encodes CASSNRGREGYTF.